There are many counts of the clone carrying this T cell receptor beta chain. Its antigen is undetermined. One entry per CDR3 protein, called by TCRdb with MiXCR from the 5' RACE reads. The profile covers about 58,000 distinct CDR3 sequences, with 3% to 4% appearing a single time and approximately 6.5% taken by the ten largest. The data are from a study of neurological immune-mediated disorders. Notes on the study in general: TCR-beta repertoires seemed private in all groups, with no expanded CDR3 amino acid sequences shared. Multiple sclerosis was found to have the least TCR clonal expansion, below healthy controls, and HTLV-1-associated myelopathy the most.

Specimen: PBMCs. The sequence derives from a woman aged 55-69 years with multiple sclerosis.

Here the CDR3 DNA reads TGTGCCAGCAGTAACCGACAGGGATGGGGAGAAGAGACCCAGTACTTC. Its protein is CASSNRQGWGEETQYF. The chain joins TRBV6-2 or TRBV6-3 to TRBJ2-5, with 7 bases identical to TRBD1. Germline assignment: CDR1 MNHEY and CDR2 SVGEGT. The ends lost 5 bases at V and 3 bases at J; junction bases unmatched: 12. This CDR3 comprises 16 residues.